This TCR beta chain was sequenced in a study of beta chain features in type 1 diabetes. Study-wide findings and caveats: Shortening that was moderate but significant affected the TCRB CDR3s of Type 1 diabetes patients in all four CD4+ subsets. TCRB rearrangement may or may not be influenced by HLA type; here this remained unresolved.

Sequencing targeted expressed TCRB transcripts, as all isolated RNA had been reverse transcribed. Sequencing used immunoSEQ multiplex PCR; TCRdb keeps in-frame clones, though not all of them. Counted here are about 160,000 clones, 7% to 9.5% occurring once; the ten biggest clones make up under 0.85%. Isolation of CD4+ naive, central memory, regulatory and stem cell-like memory cells was achieved by sorting via CD45RO/CCR7/CD25/CD127/CD95/CD27. For this clone: The antigen remains unidentified.

The sequence derives from a woman aged 25 to 39 with type 1 diabetes. The sample comprised central memory CD4+ T cells from blood.

The CDR3 coding sequence is TGTGCCTGGAGGGCCCTAGGCCCCGGGGAGCTGTTTTTT. Translated: CAWRALGPGELFF. The chain is built from TRBV30 and TRBJ2-2; D not certain. The CDR3 is made up of 13 amino acids. Germline V CDR1 and CDR2: GTSNPN, SVGIG (reference sequence). V lost 3 bases and J 6 bases, leaving 11 bases between the germline ends.